This record looks at one T cell receptor beta chain sequence and its context. What it binds is not known. The same CDR3 also results from other DNA sequences found in this sample. Assay used: immunoSEQ multiplex PCR; TCRdb lists only in-frame clones, some missing. The sample has 85,000 to 100,000 clones, 70% to 90% seen once. Patients with chemo-refractory metastatic non-small-cell lung cancer received focal radiation plus CTLA-4 blockade with ipilimumab. The data derive from a study of radiotherapy plus CTLA-4 blockade in lung cancer. Overall study results and limits: Strongest reported response predictors: early blood clone changes and post-radiation interferon-beta. Clones derived from tumor TCRs expanded in blood after radiotherapy plus ipilimumab.

V shed 0 bases and J shed 0 bases, with 5 bases lying between them. Germline V gene data show CDR1 as SGDLS and CDR2 as YYNGEE. This CDR3 is built from 14 residues. Material: peripheral blood, obtained from a patient treated with radiotherapy plus ipilimumab. This receptor was taken from a human donor with non-small cell lung cancer that progressed on radiotherapy plus ipilimumab. The chain is built from TRBV9 and TRBJ2-3; no definite D call. In nucleotides, the CDR3 is TGTGCCAGCAGCGTAGGGGGTAGCACAGATACGCAGTATTTT. Translated: CASSVGGSTDTQYF.